What follows are 32 T cell receptor beta chains derived from one specimen sequenced in a study of blood T cell repertoires in COVID-19. Here immunoSEQ multiplex PCR was the method, and the copy in TCRdb shows in-frame clones only, minus some. The sample has more than 250,000 clones, about 90% seen once; the top ten hold roughly 6.5%. The sequenced sample consisted of peripheral blood. The origin of the receptors is a man between 18 and 35 years old who had recovered from COVID-19.

The rearrangement links TRBV2 to TRBJ2-7, with D tentatively TRBD2 (5 bases). CDR1 and CDR2 from the germline V gene are SNHLY and FYNNEI. The V gene lost 4 bases and the J gene lost 6 bases, with 19 bases spanning the gap. The CDR3 totals 15 residues. Here the CDR3 reads CASSADYGSEIEQYF. CDR3 coding DNA: TGTGCCAGCAGTGCCGACTACGGCTCGGAAATCGAGCAGTACTTC.

The chain couples TRBV6-5 to TRBJ2-7, with D possibly matching TRBD2 (5 bases). The germline CDR1 and CDR2 sequences are MNHEY and SVGAGI. V shed 6 bases and J shed 2 bases, with 17 bases lying between them. This CDR3 contains 15 residues. This CDR3 is CASRYGLDWPYEQYF. CDR3 sequence (DNA): TGTGCCAGCAGGTATGGATTGGACTGGCCCTACGAGCAGTACTTC.

This sequence joins TRBV7-8 and TRBJ2-3; a possible D gene is TRBD1 (6 bases). The ends were cut back, 8 bases at V and 1 base at J, with 16 bases in the middle. This CDR3 contains 15 residues. Germline values: CDR1 SGHVS, CDR2 FQNEAQ. In nucleotides, the CDR3 is TGTGCCAGCGCCAAAAACAGGGTTCGCACAGATACGCAGTATTTT. Its protein product is CASAKNRVRTDTQYF.

This chain links TRBV7-8 with TRBJ2-7, with 10 bases that match TRBD1. V dropped 3 bases and J dropped 6; count of bases not matched to a gene: 8. Germline V CDR1 and CDR2: SGHVS, FQNEAQ. This CDR3 has 15 amino acids. CDR3 protein: CASSLRTGGIVEQYF. DNA of the CDR3: TGTGCCAGCAGCTTGCGGACAGGGGGAATAGTCGAGCAGTACTTC.

This chain uses TRBV4-3 with TRBJ2-1; a weak D match, TRBD2 (6 bases). CDR1 is LGHNA, CDR2 YSLEER, per germline. The CDR3 extends over 15 amino acids. Trimming took off 5 bases at V and 1 base at J, with 12 bases between the two ends. The chain's CDR3 is CASSAAGNSYNEQFF. The CDR3 bases are TGCGCCAGCAGCGCTGCGGGGAATTCCTACAATGAGCAGTTCTTC.

The DNA for the CDR3 is TGTGCCAGCAGTGTCGGGCTAGCGGGGAATGAGCAGTTCTTC. Its translation is CASSVGLAGNEQFF. V gene TRBV2 combines with J gene TRBJ2-1; TRBD2 agrees at 9 bases. This CDR3 is 14 amino acids long. From germline, CDR1 is SNHLY and CDR2 FYNNEI. The ends lost 4 bases at V and 7 bases at J; junction bases unmatched: 5.

The chain joins TRBV10-3 to TRBJ1-2; D might be TRBD1 (5 bases). This CDR3 is 13 amino acids long. Per the germline V gene, CDR1 is ENHRY and CDR2 is SYGVKD. With 4 bases removed from V and 4 bases from J, the gap between germline ends came to 10 bases. The CDR3 is CAISGNRPYGYTF. Written as DNA, the CDR3 is TGTGCCATCAGTGGAAACAGGCCCTATGGCTACACCTTC.

V gene TRBV2 combines with J gene TRBJ2-7, with TRBD1 as a possible D gene (6 bases). Germline V gene lookup returns CDR1 SNHLY and CDR2 FYNNEI. Trimming took off 7 bases at V and 9 bases at J, with 25 bases between the two ends. CDR3 length: 15 residues. As DNA, the CDR3 is TGTGCCAGCACCCGAAGAGCACAGGGTGGTGGGGTGCAGTACTTC. Translation: CASTRRAQGGGVQYF.

The V and J genes are TRBV19 and TRBJ2-1; no reliable D call. CDR3 length: 16 residues. Germline-derived CDR1 and CDR2 are LNHDA and SQIVND (reference sequence). With 1 base removed from V and 0 bases from J, the gap between germline ends came to 10 bases. The CDR3 spells CASSIVEVGSYNEQFF. Here the CDR3 DNA reads TGTGCCAGTAGTATAGTTGAGGTTGGCTCCTACAATGAGCAGTTCTTC.

This clone was picked up a small number of times. This chain uses TRBV5-1 with TRBJ2-1, with TRBD2 matching over 15 bases. The V gene's germline CDR1 is SGHRS and CDR2 YFSETQ. V trimming: 0 bases; J trimming: 10 bases; junction bases outside the gene matches: 5. The CDR3 is 16 residues long. CDR3 sequence: CASSLGTSGRAGEQFF. In DNA, the CDR3 is TGCGCCAGCAGCTTGGGGACTAGCGGGAGGGCCGGAGAGCAGTTCTTC. Full variable domain (rest looked up from reference TRBV5-1 and TRBJ2-1): KAGVTQTPRYLIKTRGQQVTLSCSPISGHRSVSWYQQTPGQGLQFLFEYFSETQRNKGNFPGRFSGRQFSNSRSEMNVSTLELGDSALYLCASSLGTSGRAGEQFFGPGTRLTVL.

J is TRBJ1-1 and V is TRBV18; the D gene is possibly TRBD1 (6 bases). The V gene lost 10 bases and the J gene lost 0 bases, with 12 bases spanning the gap. This CDR3 comprises 13 residues. Germline V gene lookup returns CDR1 KGHSH and CDR2 LQKENI. CDR3 amino acids: CATLQGMNTEAFF. CDR3 in DNA: TGTGCCACCCTACAGGGAATGAACACTGAAGCTTTCTTT.

Of note for this clone: The same CDR3 can be traced to other DNA sequences in this sample. This chain connects TRBV6-5 to TRBJ1-2; unclear D gene. The germline V gene has CDR1 MNHEY and CDR2 SVGAGI. V lost 6 bases and J lost 3, with 11 bases in between. This CDR3 comprises 13 residues. The CDR3 sequence: CASRTGVDYGYTF. CDR3 nucleotide sequence: TGTGCCAGCAGGACGGGTGTCGACTATGGCTACACCTTC.

The chain carries TRBV7-8 and TRBJ1-1; TRBD1 is a possible D gene (5 bases). From germline, CDR1 is SGHVS and CDR2 FQNEAQ. V lost 2 bases to trimming and J lost 0 bases, with 10 bases between them. CDR3 length: 15 residues. CDR3 protein: CASSLQGSMNTEAFF. CDR3 DNA sequence: TGTGCCAGCAGCTTACAGGGATCAATGAACACTGAAGCTTTCTTT.

This chain uses TRBV9 with TRBJ1-1; D not resolved. Trimming removed 4 bases from V and 0 bases from J, with 10 bases in between. Germline CDR1 reads SGDLS; CDR2 reads YYNGEE. The CDR3 sequence is 14 residues long. CDR3 nucleotide sequence: TGTGCCAGCAGCCCAGGAAACTTGAACACTGAAGCTTTCTTT. Amino acids: CASSPGNLNTEAFF.

The rearrangement joins TRBV7-2 to TRBJ1-2; 7 nucleotides agree with TRBD1. Losses at the gene ends were 1 base for V and 4 bases for J; bases not matched to a gene: 6. CDR3 length: 15 residues. Germline-derived CDR1 and CDR2 are SGHTA and FQGNSA. The CDR3 loop is CASSLVRQGLYGYTF. CDR3 DNA sequence: TGTGCCAGCAGCTTAGTCCGACAGGGCCTCTATGGCTACACCTTC.

In nucleotides, the CDR3 is TGCGCCAGCAGCTTGCTAGCGGGGGTTCACACCGGGGAGCTGTTTTTT. It yields the protein CASSLLAGVHTGELFF. The V and J genes are TRBV5-1 and TRBJ2-2; 10 positions agree with TRBD2. The CDR3 runs to 16 residues. Germline values: CDR1 SGHRS, CDR2 YFSETQ. With 1 base clipped from V and 3 bases from J, the junction kept 3 bases outside the gene matches.

The chain joins TRBV7-9 to TRBJ2-2; TRBD1 might be the D (5 bases). Per the germline V gene, CDR1 is SEHNR and CDR2 is FQNEAQ (reference sequence). V lost 6 bases to trimming and J lost 0 bases, with 8 bases between them. This CDR3 comprises 14 residues. The chain's CDR3 is CASRDTANTGELFF. DNA of the CDR3: TGTGCCAGCAGGGACACAGCGAACACCGGGGAGCTGTTTTTT.

The chain employs TRBV3-1 (or the pseudogene TRBV3-2) and TRBJ2-1; no definite D call. The CDR3 spans 15 residues. Germline lookup yields CDR1 LGHDT and CDR2 YNNKEL (reference sequence). Trimming left V 1 base short and J 7 bases short, with 14 bases between. The CDR3 sequence: CASSQGVTPWNEQFF. The CDR3 DNA sequence: TGTGCCAGCAGCCAAGGGGTGACACCATGGAATGAGCAGTTCTTC.

Only one count was recorded for this clone. The chain links TRBV6-1 to TRBJ2-7, with D possibly TRBD2 on 5 matching bases. This CDR3 region has 14 residues. Trimming took off 3 bases at V and 5 bases at J, with 14 bases between the two ends. Germline assignment: CDR1 MNHNS and CDR2 SASEGT. The CDR3 DNA reads as TGTGCCAGCAGTGAGTCCGGAGGTAATGACGAGCAGTACTTC. Protein product: CASSESGGNDEQYF.

The gene calls are TRBV23-1 and TRBJ1-4; 7 positions agree with TRBD1. TRBV23-1 has ORF status, its function being uncertain. V trimming: 0 bases; J trimming: 6 bases; junction bases outside the gene matches: 7. The CDR3 totals 16 residues. The CDR3 here is CASSQSGPGGDEKLFF. CDR3 bases: TGCGCCAGCAGTCAATCCGGGCCAGGGGGTGATGAAAAACTGTTTTTT.

The chain couples TRBV7-9 to TRBJ1-1, with unresolved D. The CDR3 is 13 residues long. V was shortened by 5 bases and J by 0 bases, with 7 bases between the two germline ends. Germline V CDR1 and CDR2: SEHNR, FQNEAQ (reference sequence). CDR3 sequence (DNA): TGTGCCAGCAGCACTACAATGAACACTGAAGCTTTCTTT. Its translation: CASSTTMNTEAFF.

This chain links TRBV30 with TRBJ1-1; tentatively, D is TRBD1 (6 bases). The V end was cut by 5 bases, the J end by 5 bases, with 15 bases between. Looked up from germline, CDR1 is GTSNPN and CDR2 is SVGIG (reference sequence). This CDR3 is built from 13 residues. The CDR3, as DNA: TGTGCCTGGGGGGGAACAGGGATGACTGAAGCTTTCTTT. Its translation: CAWGGTGMTEAFF.

The chain employs TRBV6-5 and TRBJ1-6; D unresolved. Trimming pared 0 bases from V and 5 bases from J, leaving 8 bases between. The CDR3 has 15 amino acids. CDR1 is MNHEY and CDR2 is SVGAGI in the germline V gene. The CDR3 region has the DNA TGTGCCAGCAGTTACTCATATGTAAATAATTCACCCCTCCACTTT. Protein sequence: CASSYSYVNNSPLHF.

V is TRBV5-4 and J is TRBJ1-5; D might be TRBD1 (5 bases). The CDR3 spans 14 residues. Germline V gene lookup returns CDR1 SGHNT and CDR2 YYREEE (reference sequence). The ends were cut back, 0 bases at V and 3 bases at J, with 7 bases in the middle. The CDR3 reads CASSLEGANQPQHF. CDR3 in DNA: TGTGCCAGCAGCTTGGAAGGGGCCAATCAGCCCCAGCATTTT. The full variable domain, completed using reference TRBV5-4 and TRBJ1-5, is ETGVTQSPTHLIKTRGQQVTLRCSSQSGHNTVSWYQQALGQGPQFIFQYYREEENGRGNFPPRFSGLQFPNYSSELNVNALELDDSALYLCASSLEGANQPQHFGDGTRLSIL.

The chain joins TRBV19 to TRBJ2-2, with 7 bases that match TRBD1. Germline CDR1 is LNHDA and CDR2 is SQIVND (reference sequence). The length of the CDR3 is 15 residues. V lost 5 bases and J lost 6; bases outside the gene matches: 9. The CDR3 protein is CASSSMTGYPGELFF. CDR3 DNA sequence: TGTGCCAGTAGTTCGATGACAGGGTATCCCGGGGAGCTGTTTTTT. Supplemented by reference TRBV19 and TRBJ2-2, the full variable domain reads DGGITQSPKYLFRKEGQNVTLSCEQNLNHDAMYWYRQDPGQGLRLIYYSQIVNDFQKGDIAEGYSVSREKKESFPLTVTSAQKNPTAFYLCASSSMTGYPGELFFGEGSRLTVL.

The count of this clone is one. The chain couples TRBV14 to TRBJ2-1, with 7 bases that match TRBD1. CDR3 size: 16 residues. CDR1 and CDR2 from the germline V gene are SGHDN and FVKESK. Germline trimming cut 0 bases from V and 2 bases from J; bases unmatched to any gene: 4. DNA of the CDR3: TGTGCCAGCAGCCAAGACATAGGGGGCGCCTACAATGAGCAGTTCTTC. It codes for CASSQDIGGAYNEQFF.

The rearrangement links TRBV18 to TRBJ1-2, with TRBD1 matching over 7 bases. Germline trimming cut 6 bases from V and 4 bases from J; bases unmatched to any gene: 5. Germline V CDR1 and CDR2: KGHSH, LQKENI. The CDR3 covers 13 residues. DNA of the CDR3: TGTGCCAGCTCGGAGGGACAGCTCTATGGCTACACCTTC. This codes for CASSEGQLYGYTF.

The V gene is TRBV7-3, the J gene TRBJ2-7; TRBD1 might be the D (6 bases). CDR1 and CDR2 from the germline V gene are SGHTA and FQGTGA. This CDR3 region has 12 residues. V lost 4 bases to trimming and J lost 6 bases, with 10 bases between them. Here the CDR3 reads CASSSGTTEQYF. The DNA of the CDR3 is TGTGCCAGCAGCTCCGGGACAACCGAGCAGTACTTC.

This chain uses TRBV6-5 with TRBJ2-2; TRBD2 matches at 10 bases. Trimming cost V 7 bases and J 8 bases; bases outside gene matches: 4. The CDR3 runs to 13 residues. In germline, CDR1 is MNHEY, CDR2 SVGAGI. CDR3 sequence (DNA): TGTGCCAGCAAAGCGGGAGGGCCGGGGGAGCTGTTTTTT. Its translation: CASKAGGPGELFF.

The rearrangement links TRBV18 to TRBJ1-2, with 7 bases lining up with TRBD1. CDR3 length: 15 amino acids. From germline, CDR1 is KGHSH and CDR2 LQKENI. The V and J ends lost 5 bases and 6 bases, in that order; junction bases with no gene match: 12. CDR3 amino acids: CASSSRTTGADGYTF. For the CDR3, the DNA is TGTGCCAGCTCATCCCGGACCACAGGGGCCGATGGCTACACCTTC.

This sequence joins TRBV5-1 and TRBJ1-2, with TRBD1 identical over 9 bases. V dropped 4 bases and J dropped 5; count of bases not matched to a gene: 12. CDR1 and CDR2 (germline): SGHRS, YFSETQ. The CDR3 loop spans 16 amino acids. The CDR3 sequence: CASSLGTGTTGYGYTF. In DNA, the CDR3 is TGCGCCAGCAGCCTCGGGACAGGGACTACTGGATATGGCTACACCTTC.

The chain joins TRBV11-1 to TRBJ1-2; maybe TRBD1 (5 bases). CDR1 SGHAT and CDR2 FQDESV come from the germline V gene (reference sequence). The CDR3 consists of 14 residues. V was pared by 1 base and J by 5 bases, with 11 bases between. In nucleotides, the CDR3 is TGTGCCAGCAGCTTAGAAGTCGGGGGGTATGGCTACACCTTC. Translating gives CASSLEVGGYGYTF.